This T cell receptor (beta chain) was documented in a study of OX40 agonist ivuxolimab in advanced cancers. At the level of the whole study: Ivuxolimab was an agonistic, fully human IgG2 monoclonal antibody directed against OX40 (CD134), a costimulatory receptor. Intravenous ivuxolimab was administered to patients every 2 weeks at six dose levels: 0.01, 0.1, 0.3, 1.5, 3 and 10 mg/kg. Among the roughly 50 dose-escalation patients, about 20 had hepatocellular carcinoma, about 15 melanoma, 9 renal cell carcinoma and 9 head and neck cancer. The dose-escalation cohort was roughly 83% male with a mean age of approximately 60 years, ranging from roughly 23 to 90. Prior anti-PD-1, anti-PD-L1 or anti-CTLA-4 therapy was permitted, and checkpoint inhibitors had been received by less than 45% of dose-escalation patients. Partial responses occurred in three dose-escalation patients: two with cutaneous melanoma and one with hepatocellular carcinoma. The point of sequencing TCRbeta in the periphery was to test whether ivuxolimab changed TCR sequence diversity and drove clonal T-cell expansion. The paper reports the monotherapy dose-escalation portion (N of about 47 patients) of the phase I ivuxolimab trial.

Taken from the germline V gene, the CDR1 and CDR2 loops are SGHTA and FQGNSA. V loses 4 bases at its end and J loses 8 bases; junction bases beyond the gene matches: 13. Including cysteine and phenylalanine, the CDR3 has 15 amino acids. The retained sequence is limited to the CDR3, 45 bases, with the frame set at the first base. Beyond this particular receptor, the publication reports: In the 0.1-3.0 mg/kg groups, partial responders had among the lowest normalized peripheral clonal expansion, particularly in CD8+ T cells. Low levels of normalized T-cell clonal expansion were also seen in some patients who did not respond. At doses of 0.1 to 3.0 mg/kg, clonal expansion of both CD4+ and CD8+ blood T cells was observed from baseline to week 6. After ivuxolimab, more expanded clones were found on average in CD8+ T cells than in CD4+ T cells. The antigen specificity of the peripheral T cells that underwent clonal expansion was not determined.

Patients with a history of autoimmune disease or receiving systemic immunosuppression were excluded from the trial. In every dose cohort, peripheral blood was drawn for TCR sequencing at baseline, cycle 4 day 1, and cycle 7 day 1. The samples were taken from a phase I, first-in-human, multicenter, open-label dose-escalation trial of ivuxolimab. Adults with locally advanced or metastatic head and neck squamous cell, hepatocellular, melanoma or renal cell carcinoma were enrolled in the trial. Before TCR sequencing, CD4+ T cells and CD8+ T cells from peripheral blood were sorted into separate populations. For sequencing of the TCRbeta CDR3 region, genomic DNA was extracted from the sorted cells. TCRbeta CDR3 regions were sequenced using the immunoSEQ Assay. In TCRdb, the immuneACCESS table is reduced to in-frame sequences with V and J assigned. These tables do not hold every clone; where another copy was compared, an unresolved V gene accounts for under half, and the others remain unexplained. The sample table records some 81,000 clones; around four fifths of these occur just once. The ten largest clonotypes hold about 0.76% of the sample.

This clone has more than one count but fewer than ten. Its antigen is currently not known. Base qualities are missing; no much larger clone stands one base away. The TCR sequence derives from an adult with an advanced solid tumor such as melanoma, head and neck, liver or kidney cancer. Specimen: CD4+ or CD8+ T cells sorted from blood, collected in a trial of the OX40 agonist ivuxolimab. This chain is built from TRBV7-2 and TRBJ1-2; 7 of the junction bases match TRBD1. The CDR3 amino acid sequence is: CASSSNRQGANGYTF. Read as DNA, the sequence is TGTGCCAGCAGCTCGAACCGACAGGGCGCCAACGGCTACACCTTC.